This T cell receptor (beta chain) emerged from a study of T cell responses to AZD1222 COVID-19 vaccine. Study results and caveats: Regions left unmutated in variants are reportedly the target of nearly half of spike-specific TCRs. Dominant at 160-218 and 743-854, vaccine-associated CD4 TCRs also spanned spike. Rises in breadth and depth of Spike-specific TCRs came after two AZD1222 doses.

CDR3 length: 19 amino acids. CDR1 LNHDA and CDR2 SQIVND come from the germline V gene (reference sequence). The ends lost 5 bases at V and 0 bases at J; junction bases unmatched: 8. The method was immunoSEQ multiplex PCR; TCRdb's version includes in-frame clones alone and lacks a portion of them. The sample carries fewer than 150,000 clones, around 90% recorded once. Points on this clone: Its specificity is unknown.

The source was peripheral blood, collected 28 days after the second AZD1222 dose. This clonotype originated in an adult who received the AZD1222 COVID-19 vaccine. This chain joins TRBV19 and TRBJ2-1; TRBD2 matches at 15 bases. The CDR3 loop reads CASSPGLAGGWSSYNEQFF. CDR3 DNA: TGTGCCAGTAGTCCGGGACTAGCGGGAGGTTGGAGCTCCTACAATGAGCAGTTCTTC. Full variable domain (remainder filled in from reference TRBV19 and TRBJ2-1): DGGITQSPKYLFRKEGQNVTLSCEQNLNHDAMYWYRQDPGQGLRLIYYSQIVNDFQKGDIAEGYSVSREKKESFPLTVTSAQKNPTAFYLCASSPGLAGGWSSYNEQFFGPGTRLTVL.